Below, 12 T cell receptor beta chains from the same sample are listed, as sequenced in a study of blood T cells in healthy people across ages. Through a sample-barcoded 5' primer and a J-beta primer mix, a second PCR was run for 7 to 11 cycles. Each CDR3 protein is one row after TCRdb ran MiXCR on the 5' RACE reads. In the table there are around 1,000,000 distinct CDR3 sequences, approximately 26% of which are singletons. These data also featured in a second study, about T cells of mothers and their children.

The sequencing sample was made of blood. The receptors here all came from a girl aged 2-10 years in good health.

The chain combines TRBV27 with TRBJ1-1, with D maybe TRBD1 (6 bases). The CDR3 has 15 residues. V lost 6 bases to trimming and J lost 3 bases, with 17 bases between them. Germline CDR1 and CDR2: MNHEY and SMNVEV (reference sequence). For the CDR3, the DNA is TGTGCCAGCAGGCCACCTACAGGGACCGACACTGAAGCTTTCTTT. Its translation is CASRPPTGTDTEAFF.

This clonotype was picked up a small number of times. The gene calls are TRBV6-6 and TRBJ2-5; 8 bases are a match to TRBD2. TRBJ2-1 explains the end of the DNA better; the J call may be wrong. Germline V gene lookup returns CDR1 MNHNY and CDR2 SVGAGI (reference sequence). This CDR3 has 14 residues. The CDR3 region is CASSCGGLSDEQFF. For the CDR3, the DNA is TGTGCCAGCAGTTGCGGGGGGCTAAGCGATGAGCAGTTCTTC.

V usage is TRBV10-3 and J usage is TRBJ2-1, with TRBD1 matching over 9 bases. The V gene's germline CDR1 is ENHRY and CDR2 SYGVKD. The CDR3 totals 14 residues. The trim removed 11 bases at V and 5 bases at J, leaving 10 bases unmatched. Written as DNA, the CDR3 is TGTGCCCTGAAGACGGACAGGGGTAACAATGAGCAGTTCTTC. It yields the protein CALKTDRGNNEQFF.

The rearrangement uses TRBV7-9 and TRBJ2-7; 12 nucleotides agree with TRBD2. Per germline, CDR1 SEHNR and CDR2 FQNEAQ (reference sequence). The CDR3 extends over 15 amino acids. J was trimmed by 2 bases and V by 4 bases; bases with no gene match: 3. The CDR3, as DNA: TGTGCCAGCAGCTACCGACTAGCGGGGGCCTACGAGCAGTACTTC. This sequence encodes CASSYRLAGAYEQYF.

The chain links TRBV18 to TRBJ2-2; D perhaps matches TRBD2 (5 bases). V lost 6 bases, J lost 3 bases, and 8 bases lay in between. CDR3 size: 13 residues. Germline CDR1 and CDR2: KGHSH and LQKENI. In DNA, the CDR3 is TGTGCCAGCTCCCACGGGGACACCGGGGAGCTGTTTTTT. Translation gives CASSHGDTGELFF.

This clonotype was found a few times. Here the CDR3 reads CASSQEIRSPYNEQFF. The CDR3, as DNA: TGTGCCAGCAGCCAAGAAATCCGAAGCCCCTACAATGAGCAGTTCTTC. The rearrangement links TRBV4-2 to TRBJ2-1; no clear D. The V end lost 0 bases, the J end lost 2 bases, and 11 bases lay between the germline ends. From germline, CDR1 is LGHNA and CDR2 YNFKEQ. This CDR3 has 16 amino acids.

The chain recombines TRBV2 with TRBJ2-2; 7 bases agree with TRBD1. CDR3 size: 14 residues. Per germline, CDR1 SNHLY and CDR2 FYNNEI. The V gene end was trimmed by 6 bases and the J gene end by 5 bases; junction bases not matched to a gene: 6. CDR3 in DNA: TGTGCCAGCAGGACACAGGGGAGTACCGGGGAGCTGTTTTTT. Its translation: CASRTQGSTGELFF.

The chain has TRBV2 and TRBJ2-6, with D tentatively TRBD1 (5 bases). The CDR3 sequence is 18 residues long. Germline V gene lookup returns CDR1 SNHLY and CDR2 FYNNEI. V lost 6 bases and J 4 bases, leaving 22 bases between the germline ends. CDR3 protein: CASRLSRQGVAGANVLTF. The CDR3 DNA is TGTGCCAGCAGGCTCTCTCGTCAGGGTGTCGCCGGGGCCAACGTCCTGACTTTC.

The rearrangement joins TRBV20-1 to TRBJ2-3, with D possibly called TRBD1 or TRBD2 (7 bases each). V was cut by 6 bases and J by 2 bases, with 18 bases left in between. The CDR3 runs 15 residues. Germline V lookup: CDR1 DFQATT, CDR2 SNEGSKA (reference sequence). CDR3 sequence (DNA): TGCAGTGCCCCTAACCAGGGGGACTACACAGATACGCAGTATTTT. It translates to CSAPNQGDYTDTQYF.

The chain links TRBV12-3 or TRBV12-4 to TRBJ2-3, with D perhaps TRBD2 (6 bases). V lost 4 bases and J lost 4, with 27 bases in between. This CDR3 is 19 amino acids long. The CDR3, as DNA: TGTGCCAGCAGTTGGTGGGGACGCGGGCTCGCGGGGATCGCAGATACGCAGTATTTT. Protein product: CASSWWGRGLAGIADTQYF.

This clonotype showed up just a few times. The rearrangement uses TRBV29-1 and TRBJ2-1; a weak D match, TRBD1 (6 bases). The CDR3 is 17 residues long. CDR1 and CDR2 from the germline V gene are SQVTM and ANQGSEA. V gave up 0 bases and J gave up 0 bases, with 15 bases separating them. CDR3 amino acids: CSVEDLGAGSSYNEQFF. For the CDR3, the DNA is TGCAGCGTTGAAGATCTGGGGGCGGGTAGCTCCTACAATGAGCAGTTCTTC.

With regard to this clonotype: A much larger clone sits a single nucleotide away, making a read error possible. The V gene is TRBV28, the J gene TRBJ1-1; D is perhaps TRBD1 (5 bases). This CDR3 comprises 13 residues. CDR1 is MDHEN, CDR2 SYDVKM, per germline. Trimming left V 3 bases short and J 10 bases short, with 15 bases between. CDR3: CASSFSGRAAAFF. CDR3 nucleotides: TGTGCCAGCAGTTTTAGCGGCAGGGCCGCAGCTTTCTTT. Full variable domain (remainder filled in from reference TRBV28 and TRBJ1-1): DVKVTQSSRYLVKRTGEKVFLECVQDMDHENMFWYRQDPGLGLRLIYFSYDVKMKEKGDIPEGYSVSREKKERFSLILESASTNQTSMYLCASSFSGRAAAFFGQGTRLTVV.